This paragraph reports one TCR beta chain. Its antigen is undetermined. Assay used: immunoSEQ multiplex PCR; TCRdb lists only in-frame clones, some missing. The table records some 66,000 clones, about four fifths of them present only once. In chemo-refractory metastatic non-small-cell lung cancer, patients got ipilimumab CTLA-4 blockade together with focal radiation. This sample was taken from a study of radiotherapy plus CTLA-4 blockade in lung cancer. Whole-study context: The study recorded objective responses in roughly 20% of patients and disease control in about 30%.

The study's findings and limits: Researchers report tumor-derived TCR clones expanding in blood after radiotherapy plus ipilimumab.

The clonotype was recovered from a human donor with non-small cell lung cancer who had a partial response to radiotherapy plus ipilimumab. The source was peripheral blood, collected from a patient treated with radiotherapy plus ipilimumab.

The CDR3 region is CASSLGAATEQYF. The CDR3 DNA reads as TGTGCCAGCAGCTTAGGGGCAGCTACCGAGCAGTACTTC. The V gene is TRBV11-3, the J gene TRBJ2-7; no reliable D call. This CDR3 has 13 residues. Germline loops: CDR1 SGHNT, CDR2 YENEEA. V shed 1 base and J shed 6 bases, with 10 bases lying between them.